Detailed here is one T cell receptor (beta chain). Its antigen specificity is not known. No much larger clone exists at a distance of one base, and base qualities are not known. The immunoSEQ Assay, a bias-controlled multiplex PCR, was used to amplify TCRbeta CDR3 regions from genomic DNA. The paper's processing steps were these. The number of nucleated cells in each sample was estimated from the amplification of reference gene primers within the assay. To quantify the absolute abundance of each unique TCRbeta CDR3 rearrangement, sequence reads were collapsed and filtered. Productive Simpson clonality was computed per sample as the square root of Simpson's diversity index over productive rearrangements. This is the immuneACCESS table as TCRdb keeps it, with only in-frame sequences that have V and J called. A part of the clones is gone; compared with another copy, unresolved V genes explain less than half, and the rest is unexplained. D and trimming come from the DNA, and the V and J calls and clone size come from that table. A total of about 330,000 clones appear in this sample, roughly nine tenths of them only once. Under 1.3% of the sample goes to the ten largest clones.

The data stem from a study of blood T cell repertoires in COVID-19 (dated by TCRdb to 2020 to 2021). For the wider study: Collaborator samples came from the United States, Italy and Spain and covered acute and convalescent phases of COVID-19. The material from the prospective study consisted of cDNA or gDNA derived from T cells, B-cell-depleted T cells, or PBMCs. The dataset comprised deeply sampled blood TCRbeta repertoires from subjects exposed to, actively infected with, or recovered from COVID-19. The repertoires were made available in a free public database intended to serve as a resource for research on the immune response to SARS-CoV-2. The samples were drawn from the first 160 participants of the ongoing ImmuneRACE study and from under 1,500 subjects provided by 6 global collaborators. Nearly every sample came with metadata listing a de-identified subject ID, COVID-19 status, age in years and sex. Where available, HLA class I and class II types were obtained from metadata supplied by the sample provider rather than from assay-based typing. Study-wide findings and limitations: Clinical and demographic metadata were provided uncurated, with the amount varying by source and participant.

Participants in the prospective study were enrolled through a virtual design, were aged roughly 18 to 100 years, and lived in roughly 26 United States geographic areas. In the prospective study, cohorts were assigned on the basis of participant-reported clinical history obtained from a screening survey and a study questionnaire. Recovered participants in ImmuneRACE Cohort 3 were defined by two consecutive negative NP/OP PCR tests, clearance by a healthcare professional, or resolution of symptoms. In the prospective study, whole blood, serum and a nasopharyngeal or oropharyngeal swab were collected from each participant by mobile phlebotomists. Participants in the prospective study had the option to provide additional blood draws and questionnaires over a roughly 2-month period. Prospective study blood samples were shipped either frozen or at room temperature before DNA extraction. This receptor was taken from a woman in her twenties or thirties who had recovered from COVID-19. The sequenced sample consisted of PBMCs or T cells enriched from blood (not recorded which).

The CDR3 region reads CASSPPLVWDRGYLRFSYEQYF. The DNA reads TGTGCCAGCTCACCACCGTTAGTTTGGGACAGGGGGTATCTCCGTTTCTCCTACGAGCAGTACTTC. Recombination joined TRBV18 with TRBJ2-7, with 11 junctional bases fitting TRBD1. V loses 0 bases at its end and J loses 0 bases; junction bases beyond the gene matches: 19. The CDR3 runs 22 residues from the cysteine to the phenylalanine. The only DNA kept is the CDR3, 66 bases in frame from the first base. CDR1 and CDR2 are read off the germline V gene as KGHSH and LQKENI.